The next 25 T cell receptor beta chains were all read from a single sample in a study of PD-L1 blockade in urothelial cancer. Libraries were prepared by immunoSEQ multiplex PCR; TCRdb keeps only in-frame clonotypes and omits some of them. The sample yields some 45,000 clones, around nine tenths seen once. As to time point: pretreatment peripheral blood. The sample consisted of PBMCs, taken around atezolizumab (anti-PD-L1) treatment. The receptors were sampled from a donor at least 40 years old with urothelial cancer.

The chain uses TRBV19 and TRBJ1-2; 7 nucleotides agree with TRBD1. This CDR3 spans 15 amino acids. The V segment lost 1 base and the J segment 2 bases; nucleotides outside the gene matches: 4. Germline V gene sequence: CDR1 LNHDA, CDR2 SQIVND (reference sequence). The CDR3 nucleotides are TGTGCCAGTAGTATAGTGGCAGGGGGAAACTATGGCTACACCTTC. Protein sequence: CASSIVAGGNYGYTF.

The gene calls are TRBV7-2 and TRBJ2-7; D is undetermined. Trimming took off 4 bases at V and 0 bases at J, with 7 bases between the two ends. The CDR3 covers 13 residues. Per germline, CDR1 SGHTA and CDR2 FQGNSA. CDR3 in amino acids: CASSSSPSYEQYF. For the CDR3, the DNA is TGTGCCAGCAGCTCGAGCCCCTCCTACGAGCAGTACTTC.

The chain couples TRBV9 to TRBJ2-3; perhaps TRBD2 as D (5 bases). The CDR3 length is 13 residues. The V gene lost 1 base and the J gene lost 5 bases, with 8 bases spanning the gap. Germline V gene data show CDR1 as SGDLS and CDR2 as YYNGEE. CDR3: CASSVNSGDTQYF. The DNA of the CDR3 is TGTGCCAGCAGCGTAAACAGCGGAGATACGCAGTATTTT.

The gene calls are TRBV9 and TRBJ2-1, with D tentatively TRBD1 (6 bases). CDR3 length: 16 amino acids. The V end lost 4 bases, the J end lost 5 bases, and 19 bases lay between the germline ends. Germline V lookup: CDR1 SGDLS, CDR2 YYNGEE. CDR3 sequence reads: CASSPRGLVGHNEQFF. The CDR3 DNA reads TGTGCCAGCAGCCCCAGGGGTCTGGTTGGCCACAATGAGCAGTTCTTC.

This clone was detected a few times. The chain employs TRBV27 and TRBJ1-3; tentative D call: TRBD1 (5 bases). This CDR3 is 15 amino acids long. Per the germline V gene, CDR1 is MNHEY and CDR2 is SMNVEV (reference sequence). V was pared by 0 bases and J by 4 bases, with 10 bases between. The CDR3 coding sequence is TGTGCCAGCAGTTTATCGGGGCAGTGGGGAAACACCATATATTTT. Translating it yields CASSLSGQWGNTIYF.

The chain employs TRBV11-3 and TRBJ2-7; possible D gene TRBD2, 6 bases. Looked up from germline, CDR1 is SGHNT and CDR2 is YENEEA. This CDR3 spans 12 amino acids. V lost 8 bases and J 5 bases, leaving 13 bases between the germline ends. The CDR3 DNA is TGTGCCAGCGGGCGGGACGTCGACGAGCAGTACTTC. This translates into CASGRDVDEQYF.

This clone was counted once. The chain couples TRBV11-3 to TRBJ2-3; the match to TRBD2 covers 7 bases. This CDR3 region has 12 residues. Germline V CDR1 and CDR2: SGHNT, YENEEA. Germline trimming cut 1 base from V and 14 bases from J; bases unmatched to any gene: 6. For the CDR3, the DNA is TGTGCCAGCAGCTTAGGGGGGACTAATCCGTATTTT. Protein sequence: CASSLGGTNPYF.

This sequence joins TRBV7-8 and TRBJ2-6; unclear D gene. V was trimmed by 0 bases and J by 0 bases, leaving 6 bases between them. CDR3 length: 16 residues. Germline V lookup: CDR1 SGHVS, CDR2 FQNEAQ. The CDR3 reads CASSLARVSGANVLTF. Written as DNA, the CDR3 is TGTGCCAGCAGCTTAGCCCGGGTCTCTGGGGCCAACGTCCTGACTTTC. The full variable domain, in which reference TRBV7-8 and TRBJ2-6 provide the parts outside the CDR3, is GAGVSQSPRYKVAKRGQDVALRCDPISGHVSLFWYQQALGQGPEFLTYFQNEAQLDKSGLPSDRFFAERPEGSVSTLKIQRTQQEDSAVYLCASSLARVSGANVLTFGAGSRLTVL.

This rearrangement joins TRBV7-3 to TRBJ1-2, with D perhaps TRBD1 (5 bases). V was cut by 2 bases and J by 8 bases, with 12 bases left in between. CDR1 and CDR2 (germline): SGHTA, FQGTGA. The length of the CDR3 is 13 residues. This CDR3 is CASSLVQGWGYTF. As DNA, the CDR3 is TGTGCCAGCAGCTTAGTCCAGGGATGGGGCTACACCTTC.

The genes are TRBV7-8 and TRBJ2-3; 11 bases line up with TRBD2. This CDR3 has 17 residues. V gave up 3 bases and J gave up 2 bases; unmatched junction bases: 7. The germline CDR1 and CDR2 sequences are SGHVS and FQNEAQ. CDR3 in DNA: TGTGCCAGCAGCTTTGCCCAGGGACTAGCGGACACAGATACGCAGTATTTT. Translation gives CASSFAQGLADTDTQYF.

The chain links TRBV4-2 to TRBJ1-4; D is undetermined. The V end was cut by 0 bases, the J end by 0 bases, with 5 bases between. Germline V gene lookup returns CDR1 LGHNA and CDR2 YNFKEQ. This CDR3 spans 15 amino acids. CDR3 nucleotides: TGTGCCAGCAGCCAAGACGGTCCAACTAATGAAAAACTGTTTTTT. Its protein is CASSQDGPTNEKLFF.

The chain recombines TRBV27 with TRBJ1-1; D is unresolved. V was clipped by 8 bases and J by 7 bases, with 17 bases between them. This CDR3 region has 13 residues. Germline V gene lookup returns CDR1 MNHEY and CDR2 SMNVEV (reference sequence). The DNA for the CDR3 is TGTGCCAGCTCCCAGAGGGTGGTAGGTGAAGCTTTCTTT. Translation gives CASSQRVVGEAFF.

The V call is TRBV2, the J call TRBJ2-3; 8 bases align to TRBD1. V shed 6 bases and J 2 bases; nucleotides not matched to a gene: 7. Germline V gene lookup returns CDR1 SNHLY and CDR2 FYNNEI. CDR3 length: 15 residues. In DNA form, the CDR3 reads TGTGCCAGCAGCCCGACAGGGGCCCCCACAGATACGCAGTATTTT. Residues: CASSPTGAPTDTQYF. Full variable domain (outside the CDR3, taken from reference TRBV2 and TRBJ2-3): EPEVTQTPSHQVTQMGQEVILRCVPISNHLYFYWYRQILGQKVEFLVSFYNNEISEKSEIFDDQFSVERPDGSNFTLKIRSTKLEDSAMYFCASSPTGAPTDTQYFGPGTRLTVL.

The rearrangement links TRBV6-5 to TRBJ1-2; perhaps TRBD1 as D (6 bases). The V and J ends lost 0 bases and 0 bases respectively, with 11 bases between them. The length of the CDR3 is 16 residues. Germline assignment: CDR1 MNHEY and CDR2 SVGAGI. The CDR3 reads CASSYSKAGANYGYTF. Written as DNA, the CDR3 is TGTGCCAGCAGTTACTCGAAGGCAGGGGCTAACTATGGCTACACCTTC.

This chain joins TRBV6-6 and TRBJ1-2, with 9 positions matching TRBD1. Germline lookup yields CDR1 MNHNY and CDR2 SVGAGI (reference sequence). This CDR3 has 14 amino acids. V trimming: 5 bases; J trimming: 8 bases; junction bases outside the gene matches: 9. CDR3 residues: CASSTPTGGGGYTF. CDR3 nucleotides: TGTGCCAGCAGTACCCCCACAGGGGGCGGCGGCTACACCTTC.

V gene TRBV6-5 combines with J gene TRBJ2-7; maybe TRBD2 (5 bases). The germline V gene has CDR1 MNHEY and CDR2 SVGAGI. Trimming removed 0 bases at V and 6 bases at J, with 9 bases between. The CDR3 contains 13 residues. CDR3 DNA sequence: TGTGCCAGCAGTTACTCGGTTGCGGGCGAGCAGTACTTC. As protein: CASSYSVAGEQYF.

The V gene is TRBV7-8, the J gene TRBJ2-1; TRBD2 aligns across 7 bases. Germline assignment: CDR1 SGHVS and CDR2 FQNEAQ. After removal of 4 bases from V and 9 bases from J, the junction contained 12 bases not matched to a gene. This CDR3 has 15 residues. CDR3 DNA sequence: TGTGCCAGCAGCTCCGAATTGTTAGCGGGTAGTGAGCAGTTCTTC. Its translation: CASSSELLAGSEQFF.

CDR3 in DNA: TGCGCCAGCAGCTCGGCAAGGACTGGCGCTACCTACGAGCAGTACTTC. Translating it yields CASSSARTGATYEQYF. The V call is TRBV5-1, the J call TRBJ2-7; D possibly corresponds to TRBD2 (5 bases). The CDR3 spans 16 residues. The V end was cut by 3 bases, the J end by 2 bases, with 18 bases between. Germline V CDR1 and CDR2: SGHRS, YFSETQ.

As concerns this clone: One end of the junction does not line up with germline, which may come from a read error. In nucleotides, the CDR3 is TGCGCCAGCAGCGGACTAGCGGGAATCTCCTCCGAGCAGTACTTC. This codes for CASSGLAGISSEQYF. V gene TRBV5-1 combines with J gene TRBJ2-7, with TRBD2 matching 12 bases. The CDR3 runs to 15 residues. Germline CDR1 is SGHRS and CDR2 is YFSETQ.

This clone was observed a few times. This sequence joins TRBV7-6 and TRBJ2-3; 10 positions agree with TRBD2. Germline trimming cut 4 bases from V and 8 bases from J; bases unmatched to any gene: 9. Germline CDR1 and CDR2: SGHVS and FNYEAQ. The CDR3 runs to 15 residues. CDR3 sequence (DNA): TGTGCCAGCAGCTCCCTAGCGGGAGCCTCCGGTACGCAGTATTTT. This encodes CASSSLAGASGTQYF.

The chain recombines TRBV29-1 with TRBJ2-1, with 9 nucleotides matching TRBD2. CDR3 length: 14 residues. Germline CDR1 is SQVTM and CDR2 is ANQGSEA. V lost 2 bases and J lost 11; bases outside the gene matches: 10. CDR3 amino acids: CSVESRGTSLQQFF. The CDR3 DNA is TGCAGCGTTGAATCGAGGGGGACTAGCCTCCAGCAGTTCTTC.

The J gene is TRBJ2-7, the V gene TRBV7-8; TRBD2 matches at 12 bases. From germline, CDR1 is SGHVS and CDR2 FQNEAQ. This CDR3 region has 14 residues. V was pared by 3 bases and J by 7 bases, with 4 bases of the junction left unmatched. DNA for the CDR3: TGTGCCAGCAGCTTCCTAGCGGGAGGGGGGGAGCAGTACTTC. This translates into CASSFLAGGGEQYF.

The chain is built from TRBV5-4 and TRBJ2-3, with 7 bases fitting TRBD1. J was trimmed by 6 bases and V by 2 bases; bases with no gene match: 9. Looked up from germline, CDR1 is SGHNT and CDR2 is YYREEE (reference sequence). This CDR3 comprises 15 residues. CDR3 amino acids: CASSFAYRGRDTQYF. The CDR3 bases are TGTGCCAGCAGCTTCGCGTACAGGGGCCGGGATACGCAGTATTTT. Together with reference TRBV5-4 and TRBJ2-3, the CDR3 gives the full variable domain: ETGVTQSPTHLIKTRGQQVTLRCSSQSGHNTVSWYQQALGQGPQFIFQYYREEENGRGNFPPRFSGLQFPNYSSELNVNALELDDSALYLCASSFAYRGRDTQYFGPGTRLTVL.

The chain couples TRBV29-1 to TRBJ1-2; D might be TRBD1 (6 bases). The CDR3 has 12 residues. The germline gives CDR1 SQVTM, CDR2 ANQGSEA. Trimming removed 7 bases at V and 7 bases at J, with 16 bases between. The CDR3 protein is CSGSQGTGGYTF. The CDR3 DNA follows: TGCAGCGGTTCACAGGGAACCGGTGGCTACACCTTC. Full variable domain (missing parts from reference TRBV29-1 and TRBJ1-2): SAVISQKPSRDICQRGTSLTIQCQVDSQVTMMFWYRQQPGQSLTLIATANQGSEATYESGFVIDKFPISRPNLTFSTLTVSNMSPEDSSIYLCSGSQGTGGYTFGSGTRLTVV.

This chain connects TRBV7-2 to TRBJ2-7; tentative D call: TRBD2 (6 bases). This CDR3 contains 15 residues. Germline V gene data show CDR1 as SGHTA and CDR2 as FQGNSA. V shed 3 bases and J shed 3 bases, with 15 bases lying between them. For the CDR3, the DNA is TGTGCCAGCAGCTTGCAGACGGGAGAGGGCTACGAGCAGTACTTC. Amino acid sequence: CASSLQTGEGYEQYF.